What follows are 5 T cell receptor beta chains derived from one specimen sequenced in a study of blood T cell repertoires in COVID-19. The assay was immunoSEQ multiplex PCR, and TCRdb's table has in-frame clones only and misses some. The sample consists of around 250,000 clones, around nine tenths of them appearing once. The sample comprised peripheral blood. These receptors all come from a woman in her fifties or sixties who had recovered from COVID-19.

The chain has TRBV5-5 and TRBJ2-7; weak D call: TRBD2 (7 bases). V lost 3 bases and J 4 bases, leaving 14 bases between the germline ends. The CDR3 is 14 amino acids. The germline gives CDR1 SGHKS, CDR2 YYEKEE (reference sequence). CDR3 sequence (DNA): TGTGCCAGCAGCTCGGGGGGCCTTGGGTACGAGCAGTACTTC. It yields the protein CASSSGGLGYEQYF.

CDR3 protein: CASSLQVEFYSNQPQHF. The CDR3 nucleotides are TGTGCCAGCAGTTTACAAGTTGAGTTTTATAGCAATCAGCCCCAGCATTTT. The chain couples TRBV28 to TRBJ1-5, with unresolved D. Between the trimmed V and J ends, which lost 2 bases and 0 bases, there was a span of 14 bases. This CDR3 comprises 17 residues. Germline loops: CDR1 MDHEN, CDR2 SYDVKM.

The rearrangement links TRBV24-1 to TRBJ2-3, with 8 bases fitting TRBD2. The CDR3 has 16 residues. With 1 base clipped from V and 0 bases from J, the junction kept 2 bases outside the gene matches. The germline V gene has CDR1 KGHDR and CDR2 SFDVKD. The DNA of the CDR3 is TGTGCCACCAGTGATTTTGAGCGGGGGAGCACAGATACGCAGTATTTT. This codes for CATSDFERGSTDTQYF.

The chain combines TRBV12-5 with TRBJ2-2; D might be TRBD1 (5 bases). CDR1 and CDR2 (germline): LGHNT, FRNRAP. Trimming stripped 8 bases from V and 3 bases from J, with 13 bases between. CDR3 size: 14 residues. The CDR3 loop reads CASTVDRDTGELFF. The CDR3 DNA sequence: TGTGCTAGTACGGTAGACAGAGACACCGGGGAGCTGTTTTTT.

A remark on this clone: An end of the junction differs from the germline gene, which may be a read error. The chain uses TRBV7-7 and TRBJ2-1; D is perhaps TRBD2 (6 bases). CDR3 length: 13 residues. Germline V CDR1 and CDR2: SSHAT, FNYEAQ (reference sequence). The CDR3 loop reads CASSSREDNEQFF. The CDR3 DNA reads TGTGCTAGCAGCTCTAGGGAGGACAATGAGCAGTTCTTC. Combining the CDR3 with reference TRBV7-7 and TRBJ2-1 gives the whole variable domain GAGVSQSPRYKVTKRGQDVTLRCDPISSHATLYWYQQALGQGPEFLTYFNYEAQPDKSGLPSDRFSAERPEGSISTLTIQRTEQRDSAMYRCASSSREDNEQFFGPGTRLTVL.